Shown below are 24 T cell receptor beta chains from a single sample sequenced in a study of control samples from healthy donors and cancer patients. Generated by immunoSEQ multiplex PCR, the TCRdb table keeps only in-frame clones and is missing some. The table includes 400,000 to 450,000 clones, 80% to 95% detected once. The sequencing input was PBMCs. These receptor sequences come from a man aged 35 to 55 with head and neck cancer.

This clone was found a few times. The rearrangement uses TRBV29-1 and TRBJ1-4; possibly TRBD1 for D (6 bases). V was shortened by 1 base and J by 8 bases, with 14 bases between the two germline ends. The germline V gene has CDR1 SQVTM and CDR2 ANQGSEA. There are 14 residues in the CDR3. This CDR3 is CSVEGGQGREKLFF. The CDR3 nucleotides are TGCAGCGTTGAAGGGGGACAAGGGCGCGAAAAACTGTTTTTT.

The chain has TRBV7-2 and TRBJ1-1, with D possibly being TRBD1 (6 bases). This CDR3 has 16 residues. Germline values: CDR1 SGHTA, CDR2 FQGNSA. V lost 3 bases and J 0 bases, leaving 14 bases between the germline ends. CDR3 sequence (DNA): TGTGCCAGCAGCTTCACTCTGGGGGCCCTGAACACTGAAGCTTTCTTT. Translated, it gives CASSFTLGALNTEAFF.

The chain combines TRBV5-4 with TRBJ1-2, with a possible D match to TRBD1 (6 bases). Germline values: CDR1 SGHNT, CDR2 YYREEE (reference sequence). The V end lost 3 bases, the J end lost 6 bases, and 12 bases lay between the germline ends. The CDR3 extends over 13 amino acids. The CDR3, as DNA: TGTGCCAGCAGCTCCGGGGGCCGAGATGGCTACACCTTC. This encodes CASSSGGRDGYTF.

A few counts support this clone. J is TRBJ2-1 and V is TRBV19; D is possibly TRBD2 (6 bases). The length of the CDR3 is 14 residues. Per the germline V gene, CDR1 is LNHDA and CDR2 is SQIVND (reference sequence). Trimming removed 7 bases at V and 7 bases at J, with 17 bases between. CDR3 protein: CASTPGGMGNEQFF. The CDR3, as DNA: TGTGCCAGTACCCCCGGGGGTATGGGGAATGAGCAGTTCTTC.

The chain links TRBV7-6 to TRBJ1-6; D gene unclear. Deletions cut 5 bases from V and 7 bases from J, with 18 bases between. The CDR3 length is 16 residues. Germline-derived CDR1 and CDR2 are SGHVS and FNYEAQ. DNA of the CDR3: TGTGCCAGCAGCGCCCCGGATGGACTGGCCAATTCACCCCTCCACTTT. Amino acids: CASSAPDGLANSPLHF.

The chain carries TRBV3-1 (or the pseudogene TRBV3-2) and TRBJ1-2, with D perhaps TRBD1 (6 bases). V was clipped by 5 bases and J by 4 bases, with 11 bases between them. Germline assignment: CDR1 LGHDT and CDR2 YNNKEL (reference sequence). The length of the CDR3 is 13 residues. CDR3 region: CASSSGEGYGYTF. Written as DNA, the CDR3 is TGTGCCAGCAGCTCAGGGGAGGGCTATGGCTACACCTTC.

The chain uses TRBV19 and TRBJ1-1; D gene ambiguous. V shed 8 bases and J shed 7 bases, with 11 bases lying between them. Germline-derived CDR1 and CDR2 are LNHDA and SQIVND (reference sequence). The CDR3 runs 11 residues. The CDR3 is CASEENLEAFF. CDR3 in DNA: TGTGCCAGTGAGGAGAACCTTGAAGCTTTCTTT.

V usage is TRBV5-4 and J usage is TRBJ1-3; the D gene is possibly TRBD1 (6 bases). Germline lookup yields CDR1 SGHNT and CDR2 YYREEE (reference sequence). Deletions cut 5 bases from V and 3 bases from J, with 15 bases between. This CDR3 is built from 15 residues. CDR3 nucleotide sequence: TGTGCCAGCAGTCCAGGGGTGGAAGGTGGAAACACCATATATTTT. The encoded protein is CASSPGVEGGNTIYF. The full variable domain, with the rest looked up from reference TRBV5-4 and TRBJ1-3, is ETGVTQSPTHLIKTRGQQVTLRCSSQSGHNTVSWYQQALGQGPQFIFQYYREEENGRGNFPPRFSGLQFPNYSSELNVNALELDDSALYLCASSPGVEGGNTIYFGEGSWLTVV.

The chain joins TRBV7-2 to TRBJ2-3, with 7 bases that match TRBD2. J lost 4 bases, V lost 2 bases, and 9 bases had no gene match. The CDR3 spans 16 residues. In germline, CDR1 is SGHTA, CDR2 FQGNSA. The DNA for the CDR3 is TGTGCCAGCAGCTTAAGGTGGGAGGGTCAAGCAGATACGCAGTATTTT. Translation: CASSLRWEGQADTQYF.

The J gene is TRBJ2-7, the V gene TRBV10-3, with 8 positions matching TRBD2. After removal of 10 bases from V and 0 bases from J, the junction contained 8 bases not matched to a gene. The CDR3 runs to 14 residues. The V gene's germline CDR1 is ENHRY and CDR2 SYGVKD. In DNA form, the CDR3 reads TGTGCCAGCTACGCGGGAGGCGTCTCCTACGAGCAGTACTTC. Translated: CASYAGGVSYEQYF.

The gene calls are TRBV3-1 (or the pseudogene TRBV3-2) and TRBJ1-3; D possibly corresponds to TRBD1 (5 bases). Germline values: CDR1 LGHDT, CDR2 YNNKEL (reference sequence). The CDR3 length is 19 residues. Trimming cost V 6 bases and J 0 bases, with 24 bases left between them. CDR3 bases: TGTGCCAGCAGTCGACCAGAGCCCCCTCGGGACCGCTCTGGAAACACCATATATTTT. It codes for CASSRPEPPRDRSGNTIYF.

This chain joins TRBV30 and TRBJ2-1; 10 nucleotides match TRBD2. There are 14 residues in the CDR3. CDR1 GTSNPN and CDR2 SVGIG come from the germline V gene (reference sequence). After removal of 3 bases from V and 9 bases from J, the junction contained 8 bases not matched to a gene. Here the CDR3 reads CAWRERGGVPEQFF. In DNA, the CDR3 is TGTGCCTGGAGGGAGCGGGGGGGCGTTCCTGAGCAGTTCTTC.

CDR3 sequence: CAWSVAQGDYSNQPQHF. In DNA form, the CDR3 reads TGTGCCTGGAGTGTAGCCCAGGGAGATTATAGCAATCAGCCCCAGCATTTT. The rearrangement uses TRBV30 and TRBJ1-5; D is perhaps TRBD1 (5 bases). V lost 0 bases, J lost 0 bases, and 15 bases lay in between. Germline CDR1 and CDR2: GTSNPN and SVGIG (reference sequence). CDR3 length equals 17 residues.

This chain links TRBV30 with TRBJ2-1, with 7 bases fitting TRBD2. CDR1 GTSNPN and CDR2 SVGIG come from the germline V gene (reference sequence). The CDR3 spans 16 residues. V was pared by 4 bases and J by 2 bases, with 11 bases of the junction left unmatched. CDR3 protein: CAWIETSQFTYNEQFF. Here the CDR3 DNA reads TGTGCCTGGATTGAGACTAGCCAATTCACCTACAATGAGCAGTTCTTC.

V gene TRBV27 combines with J gene TRBJ1-5; D possibly corresponds to TRBD1 (6 bases). Trimming pared 4 bases from V and 7 bases from J, leaving 11 bases between. The CDR3 is made up of 13 amino acids. CDR1 is MNHEY, CDR2 SMNVEV, per germline (reference sequence). The CDR3 DNA sequence: TGTGCCAGCAGTTACTCACAGGGACAGCCCCAGCATTTT. This translates into CASSYSQGQPQHF.

V gene TRBV5-5 combines with J gene TRBJ2-1; D assignment may be TRBD1 or TRBD2 (5 bases each). This CDR3 comprises 16 residues. The V and J ends lost 0 bases and 7 bases respectively, with 17 bases between them. Germline V CDR1 and CDR2: SGHKS, YYEKEE (reference sequence). The CDR3 sequence: CASSLEGSEGLNEQFF. CDR3 in DNA: TGTGCCAGCAGCTTGGAGGGTAGCGAGGGGCTTAATGAGCAGTTCTTC.

This clone was seen a few times. CDR3 sequence reads: CASSELAGGPYEQYF. Written as DNA, the CDR3 is TGCGCCAGCAGTGAGTTGGCGGGAGGGCCTTACGAGCAGTACTTC. The chain has TRBV10-2 and TRBJ2-7; 9 bases match TRBD2. Germline values: CDR1 WSHSY, CDR2 SAAADI. V trimming: 1 base; J trimming: 4 bases; junction bases outside the gene matches: 5. This CDR3 contains 15 residues.

The chain is built from TRBV19 and TRBJ1-3; TRBD1 matches at 7 bases. J lost 1 base, V lost 8 bases, and 5 bases had no gene match. CDR1 is LNHDA, CDR2 SQIVND, per germline (reference sequence). CDR3 length equals 14 residues. CDR3 sequence reads: CASHSGGSGNTIYF. CDR3 DNA: TGTGCCAGTCACTCAGGGGGATCTGGAAACACCATATATTTT. Filled out from reference TRBV19 and TRBJ1-3, the complete variable domain reads DGGITQSPKYLFRKEGQNVTLSCEQNLNHDAMYWYRQDPGQGLRLIYYSQIVNDFQKGDIAEGYSVSREKKESFPLTVTSAQKNPTAFYLCASHSGGSGNTIYFGEGSWLTVV.

This clone was observed once. The chain combines TRBV5-5 with TRBJ1-1, with D possibly being TRBD1 (6 bases). The germline V and J ends were trimmed by 4 bases and 1 base, with 8 bases remaining between them. The CDR3 runs 13 residues. Germline CDR1 is SGHKS and CDR2 is YYEKEE (reference sequence). CDR3 bases: TGTGCCAGCAGCGGGGGCCGGAACACTGAAGCTTTCTTT. It encodes CASSGGRNTEAFF.

The V call is TRBV30, the J call TRBJ2-7, with 10 positions matching TRBD2. V gave up 0 bases and J gave up 2 bases; unmatched junction bases: 7. CDR1 and CDR2 from the germline V gene are GTSNPN and SVGIG (reference sequence). The CDR3 is made up of 16 amino acids. Written as DNA, the CDR3 is TGTGCCTGGAGTGTGGGCCTAGCGGGGGCCCCCTACGAGCAGTACTTC. It encodes CAWSVGLAGAPYEQYF.

The chain couples TRBV5-5 to TRBJ1-5; D remains ambiguous. The CDR3 extends over 14 amino acids. V lost 1 base to trimming and J lost 4 bases, with 9 bases between them. Per germline, CDR1 SGHKS and CDR2 YYEKEE (reference sequence). This CDR3 is CASSLLLENQPQHF. CDR3 sequence (DNA): TGTGCCAGCAGCTTGTTACTGGAGAATCAGCCCCAGCATTTT.

The CDR3 DNA sequence: TGTGCCACCAGCAGCGGACAGTACTTTGAAGCTTTCTTT. Its translation is CATSSGQYFEAFF. J is TRBJ1-1 and V is TRBV15, with TRBD1 as a possible D gene (6 bases). The germline V gene encodes CDR1 LNHNV and CDR2 YYDKDF (reference sequence). Trimming took 3 bases from V and 7 from J, leaving 12 bases between them. This CDR3 contains 13 residues. The variable domain in full, with the rest retrieved from reference TRBV15 and TRBJ1-1, is DAMVIQNPRYQVTQFGKPVTLSCSQTLNHNVMYWYQQKSSQAPKLLFHYYDKDFNNEADTPDNFQSRRPNTSFCFLDIRSPGLGDTAMYLCATSSGQYFEAFFGQGTRLTVV.

The gene calls are TRBV5-5 and TRBJ2-3; the match to TRBD2 covers 10 bases. This CDR3 is 14 amino acids long. The V gene end was trimmed by 7 bases and the J gene end by 4 bases; junction bases not matched to a gene: 6. CDR1 and CDR2 (germline): SGHKS, YYEKEE (reference sequence). The CDR3 DNA is TGTGCCAGCTCAGCGGGAGGGCCATCAGATACGCAGTATTTT. Amino acids: CASSAGGPSDTQYF. The variable domain in full, with the rest retrieved from reference TRBV5-5 and TRBJ2-3, is DAGVTQSPTHLIKTRGQQVTLRCSPISGHKSVSWYQQVLGQGPQFIFQYYEKEERGRGNFPDRFSARQFPNYSSELNVNALLLGDSALYLCASSAGGPSDTQYFGPGTRLTVL.

The chain carries TRBV4-3 and TRBJ1-4, with D unclear. The length of the CDR3 is 16 residues. CDR1 is LGHNA and CDR2 is YSLEER in the germline V gene. Trimming shortened V by 3 bases and J by 11 bases, and 22 bases separated the two germline ends. The CDR3 DNA is TGCGCCAGCAGCCAGGAAGGGTCCGGGGTTGTTGGGAAACTGTTTTTT. It translates to CASSQEGSGVVGKLFF.